The subject of this entry is one T cell receptor beta chain. What it binds is unknown. Data came from immunoSEQ multiplex PCR; TCRdb stores just in-frame clones and leaves some out. The sample has approximately 740,000 clones, around 93% seen once. V was clipped by 2 bases and J by 8 bases, with 17 bases between them. The CDR3 length is 15 residues. In germline, CDR1 is SEHNR, CDR2 FQNEAQ (reference sequence). This record comes from a study of shared clonotypes between healthy human individuals. Naivety among CD8 cells was defined by CD45RO negativity and positive CCR7 selection, thereby excluding terminally differentiated effector memory CD45RA+ cells. Whole-study findings and limits: Rarefaction analysis demonstrated incomplete sorted-subset sequencing notwithstanding large depth.

V and J are TRBV7-9 and TRBJ2-3, with D perhaps TRBD2 (6 bases). Sequencing input: naive CD8+ T cells sorted from blood. The receptor comes from a man aged 25-45 years in good health. The CDR3 sequence: CASSLPTSYLGTQYF. The DNA for the CDR3 is TGTGCCAGCAGCTTACCGACTAGTTACTTGGGTACGCAGTATTTT.